The present T cell receptor beta chain was sequenced within a study of CD4 T cells in relation to SARS-CoV-2 and coronaviruses. The CDR3 length is 14 residues. V lost 0 bases and J lost 2, with 5 bases in between. The germline V gene encodes CDR1 SEHNR and CDR2 FQNEAQ (reference sequence). CD4+ T cells from unexposed donors were obtained before the COVID-19 pandemic (2011-2018). After about 11 days of culture, CD4+ T cells were isolated. Unexposed-donor CD4+ T cells were probed with SARS-CoV-2 S/N and four cold-coronavirus spikes, cells permitting. There are a few counts of this clone. Its antigen is still unknown. Whole-study findings and limits: About 65% of donors had memory CD4+ clonotypes crossrecognizing SARS-CoV-2 and common cold coronavirus spike.

Generated by immunoSEQ multiplex PCR, the TCRdb table keeps only in-frame clones and is missing some. The sample yields around 22,000 clones, about 80% seen once. The sequenced sample consisted of CD4+ T cells from PBMCs, cultured in vitro. The gene calls are TRBV7-9 and TRBJ1-5; D call uncertain. This TCR was recovered from a human donor in good health. CDR3 amino acids: CASSLATGNQPQHF. The CDR3 DNA reads as TGTGCCAGCAGCTTAGCGACGGGCAATCAGCCCCAGCATTTT.